Listed below are T cell receptor beta chains from one sample, sequenced in a study of CD8 T cells in Susac syndrome. MiXCR was run by TCRdb on the immunoSEQ multiplex PCR reads, yielding one entry per CDR3 protein. This sample has roughly 180,000 distinct CDR3 sequences, with about 94% found just once. Sequencing used CD4+ T cells from PBMCs. The receptors stem from a human donor in good health. Each CDR3 is given with its conserved first and last residue. D genes are given only for firm matches. For some rows the clone size is stated as once, few or many, or as a class when expanded; others skip it.

J: TRBJ2-3
size: .
V: TRBV10-3
D: TRBD2
CDR3: CAIRTSGADTQYF
DNA: TGTGCCATCAGGACTAGCGGGGCAGATACGCAGTATTTT

J: TRBJ2-2
size: .
V: TRBV11-2
D: TRBD2
CDR3: CASSVAGTTATGELFF
DNA: TGTGCCAGCAGCGTAGCCGGGACTACTGCCACCGGGGAGCTGTTTTTT

J: TRBJ2-3
size: once
V: TRBV20-1
D: TRBD2
CDR3: CSARERGVYTDTQYF
DNA: TGCAGTGCTAGAGAACGGGGGGTCTACACAGATACGCAGTATTTT

J: TRBJ1-5
size: .
V: TRBV7-2
D: .
CDR3: CASSLVTGSNQPQHF
DNA: TGTGCCAGCAGCTTAGTGACAGGAAGCAATCAGCCCCAGCATTTT

J: TRBJ2-7
size: .
V: TRBV9
D: .
CDR3: CASSGPHSSSYEQYF
DNA: TGTGCCAGCAGCGGACCCCACAGTAGCTCCTACGAGCAGTACTTC

J: TRBJ2-1
size: .
V: TRBV7-9
D: .
CDR3: CASSLGADYNEQFF
DNA: TGTGCCAGCAGCTTAGGGGCGGATTACAATGAGCAGTTCTTC

J: TRBJ2-7
size: once
V: TRBV3-1
D: .
CDR3: CASSSRRGDEQYF
DNA: TGTGCCAGCAGCAGCCGTAGAGGCGACGAGCAGTACTTC

J: TRBJ2-5
size: .
V: TRBV7-3
D: TRBD1
CDR3: CASSEATGSETQYF
DNA: TGTGCCAGCAGCGAAGCGACAGGGTCCGAGACCCAGTACTTC

J: TRBJ2-2
size: .
V: TRBV15
D: TRBD1
CDR3: CATRDRGTGELFF
DNA: TGTGCCACTCGGGACAGGGGAACCGGGGAGCTGTTTTTT

J: TRBJ1-6
size: once
V: TRBV27
D: .
CDR3: CASTSKVQGRNSPLHF
DNA: TGTGCCAGCACATCAAAGGTCCAAGGGAGGAATTCACCCCTCCACTTT

J: TRBJ2-1
size: .
V: TRBV2
D: TRBD2
CDR3: CASSEAGLAGVEQFF
DNA: TGTGCCAGCAGTGAAGCGGGACTAGCGGGGGTTGAGCAGTTCTTC

J: TRBJ2-1
size: .
V: TRBV11-1
D: .
CDR3: CASSSDGSSYNEQFF
DNA: TGTGCCAGCAGCTCCGATGGAAGCTCCTACAATGAGCAGTTCTTC

J: TRBJ2-7
size: few
V: TRBV5-1
D: TRBD2
CDR3: CASRLAGGYEQYF
DNA: TGCGCCAGCAGACTAGCGGGGGGCTACGAGCAGTACTTC

J: TRBJ2-4
size: .
V: TRBV5-1
D: TRBD2
CDR3: CASSVRTAGRNIQYF
DNA: TGCGCCAGCAGCGTAAGAACAGCGGGACGAAACATTCAGTACTTC

J: TRBJ1-4
size: .
V: TRBV4-2
D: .
CDR3: CASSQGAGTNNEKLFF
DNA: TGTGCCAGCAGCCAAGGCGCCGGGACTAATAATGAAAAACTGTTTTTT

J: TRBJ2-1
size: .
V: TRBV18
D: TRBD1
CDR3: CASSPGTGSREQFF
DNA: TGTGCCAGCTCACCCGGGACAGGGAGTCGGGAGCAGTTCTTC

J: TRBJ1-1
size: .
V: TRBV20-1
D: .
CDR3: CSLLPPTFNTEAFF
DNA: TGCAGTTTGCTCCCTCCGACATTCAACACTGAAGCTTTCTTT

J: TRBJ2-5
size: .
V: TRBV24-1
D: .
CDR3: CATPPRQEGETQYF
DNA: TGTGCCACCCCGCCTAGACAGGAGGGAGAGACCCAGTACTTC

J: TRBJ1-1
size: .
V: TRBV29-1
D: .
CDR3: CSVIGRTNTEAFF
DNA: TGCAGCGTGATAGGACGGACGAACACTGAAGCTTTCTTT

J: TRBJ2-7
size: .
V: TRBV7-2
D: .
CDR3: CASSRSGRDSYEQYF
DNA: TGTGCCAGCAGCCGTTCCGGAAGGGATTCCTACGAGCAGTACTTC

J: TRBJ2-1
size: .
V: TRBV18
D: .
CDR3: CASSLRQPDNEQFF
DNA: TGTGCCAGCTCACTGCGGCAGCCAGACAATGAGCAGTTCTTC

J: TRBJ1-5
size: .
V: TRBV5-4
D: .
CDR3: CASSLGPQHF
DNA: TGTGCCAGCAGCCTTGGGCCCCAGCATTTT

J: TRBJ2-3
size: .
V: TRBV20-1
D: .
CDR3: CSASAADTQYF
DNA: TGCAGTGCTAGTGCAGCAGATACGCAGTATTTT

J: TRBJ2-1
size: .
V: TRBV29-1
D: TRBD2
CDR3: CSAETSGGAGEQFF
DNA: TGCAGCGCCGAAACTAGCGGGGGGGCCGGTGAGCAGTTCTTC

J: TRBJ2-1
size: .
V: TRBV30
D: TRBD2
CDR3: CAWTPGLATNEQFF
DNA: TGTGCCTGGACGCCGGGACTAGCTACCAATGAGCAGTTCTTC

J: TRBJ2-3
size: few
V: TRBV7-2
D: .
CDR3: CASSLELYSTDTQYF
DNA: TGTGCCAGCAGCTTAGAATTGTATAGCACAGATACGCAGTATTTT

J: TRBJ1-2
size: .
V: TRBV29-1
D: TRBD1
CDR3: CSVKDREDYGYTF
DNA: TGCAGCGTAAAGGACAGGGAGGACTATGGCTACACCTTC

J: TRBJ2-5
size: .
V: TRBV18
D: TRBD2
CDR3: CASSPTSVQETQYF
DNA: TGTGCCAGCTCACCGACTAGCGTACAAGAGACCCAGTACTTC

J: TRBJ2-3
size: .
V: TRBV29-1
D: TRBD1
CDR3: CSFYRGSDTQYF
DNA: TGCAGCTTTTACAGGGGCTCAGATACGCAGTATTTT

J: TRBJ2-1
size: .
V: TRBV29-1
D: .
CDR3: CSVDRVDNEQFF
DNA: TGCAGCGTTGACAGGGTCGACAATGAGCAGTTCTTC

J: TRBJ1-6
size: .
V: TRBV6-5
D: .
CDR3: CASSYTVNSPLHF
DNA: TGTGCCAGCAGTTATACAGTGAATTCACCCCTCCACTTT

J: TRBJ2-5
size: .
V: TRBV29-1
D: TRBD2
CDR3: CSVPPGLGGETQYF
DNA: TGCAGCGTTCCCCCGGGACTAGGAGGGGAGACCCAGTACTTC

J: TRBJ1-3
size: .
V: TRBV20-1
D: .
CDR3: CSASGGAGNTIYF
DNA: TGCAGTGCTAGCGGGGGGGCTGGAAACACCATATATTTT

J: TRBJ2-7
size: .
V: TRBV6-2/TRBV6-3
D: TRBD1
CDR3: CASTPGTDYYEQYF
DNA: TGTGCCAGCACCCCCGGGACAGATTACTACGAGCAGTACTTC

J: TRBJ2-3
size: .
V: TRBV5-1
D: .
CDR3: CASSPSGQGDTQYF
DNA: TGCGCCAGCAGCCCAAGCGGTCAGGGAGATACGCAGTATTTT

J: TRBJ1-6
size: .
V: TRBV2
D: .
CDR3: CASSRQGNNSPLHF
DNA: TGTGCCAGCAGTCGCCAGGGAAATAATTCACCCCTCCACTTT

J: TRBJ2-3
size: .
V: TRBV5-4
D: .
CDR3: CASSARLGGTDTQYF
DNA: TGTGCCAGCAGCGCACGACTAGGGGGCACAGATACGCAGTATTTT

J: TRBJ2-3
size: .
V: TRBV6-5
D: .
CDR3: CASSSRREYGTDTQYF
DNA: TGTGCCAGCAGTTCCCGACGGGAGTATGGCACAGATACGCAGTATTTT

J: TRBJ2-3
size: few
V: TRBV12-3/TRBV12-4
D: TRBD2
CDR3: CASSLGLAGSTDTQYF
DNA: TGTGCCAGCAGTTTGGGACTAGCGGGGAGCACAGATACGCAGTATTTT

J: TRBJ1-1
size: .
V: TRBV20-1
D: .
CDR3: CSARDGLDTEAFF
DNA: TGCAGTGCTAGAGATGGGCTGGACACTGAAGCTTTCTTT

J: TRBJ2-6
size: .
V: TRBV18
D: .
CDR3: CASSPQSGANVLTF
DNA: TGTGCCAGCTCACCCCAATCTGGGGCCAACGTCCTGACTTTC